The rows below give T cell receptor beta chains drawn from one sample of a study of T-cell memory formation after mild COVID-19. TCRdb reprocessed the 5' RACE reads via MiXCR and lists one record per CDR3 protein. The data show around 310,000 distinct CDR3 sequences, around 15% seen once. Sequenced: PBMCs or a T cell subset sorted from them (not recorded which). These receptors came from a man younger than 30 who had mild COVID-19 (a few samples of this study predate the infection). Cell type and time point are not known. Both conserved end residues are part of each CDR3.

v_call	cdr3_aa
TRBV5-5	CASSSVRQDELGNSPLHF
TRBV6-5	CASSYDRGTAHSPLHF
TRBV19	CASSVGPNTGELFF
TRBV4-2	CASSQEGWGQSSYEQYF
TRBV2	CASSPGLAGGRQETQYF
TRBV5-1	CASSDGQVHSYEQYF
TRBV7-2	CASSPRPDTQYF
TRBV6-2/TRBV6-3	CASSYTREAEPQHF
TRBV4-1	CASSQASGGRDTQYF
TRBV5-1	CASSPGLRTQYF
TRBV5-4	CAAAGPPEGETQYF
TRBV5-1	CASSLGRTDTDTQYF
TRBV6-1	CASSEGQGGYEQFF
TRBV6-5	CASTGNTYEQYF
TRBV5-1	CASSLGSGLVETQYF
TRBV15	CATSRETGGGYTF
TRBV5-1	CASRSDSTDTQYF
TRBV18	CASSPQAGDRANEQFF
TRBV4-3	CASSQDEGISYNEQFF
TRBV10-3	CAIRGELAYEQYF
TRBV11-2	CASGRGQNPSDTQYF
TRBV5-6	CASSWGGGPYQPQHF
TRBV6-2/TRBV6-3	CASSFAPGLQNNEQFF
TRBV12-3/TRBV12-4	CASSFSVPNYGYTF
TRBV7-2	CASSFGAGQETQYF
TRBV4-1	CASSHSGPRGRFVETQYF
TRBV15	CATSLDRGSYNEQFF
TRBV9	CASSGRDRAYNEQFF
TRBV18	CASSERSEAFF
TRBV12-3/TRBV12-4	CASSTGEETLGEAFF
TRBV7-3	CASSPAGGNQETQYF
TRBV18	CASEGQGANTEAFF
TRBV11-2	CASSPSRAEAFF
TRBV20-1	CSARDAGAQYF
TRBV24-1	CATSDSSSTDTQYF
TRBV29-1	CSAARQGKETQYF
TRBV9	CASSVDPQSVTPDTQYF
TRBV6-5	CASSRSGKNYGYTF
TRBV29-1	CSAGEGGELFF
TRBV6-2/TRBV6-3	CASSYAGLVGTGELFF
TRBV29-1	CSVEVTGSSYNEQFF
TRBV12-3/TRBV12-4	CASSLAVGANTEAFF
TRBV6-1	CASRERVGNSPLHF
TRBV5-1	CASSLGAAGNQPQHF
TRBV3-1	CASSAMMEETQYF